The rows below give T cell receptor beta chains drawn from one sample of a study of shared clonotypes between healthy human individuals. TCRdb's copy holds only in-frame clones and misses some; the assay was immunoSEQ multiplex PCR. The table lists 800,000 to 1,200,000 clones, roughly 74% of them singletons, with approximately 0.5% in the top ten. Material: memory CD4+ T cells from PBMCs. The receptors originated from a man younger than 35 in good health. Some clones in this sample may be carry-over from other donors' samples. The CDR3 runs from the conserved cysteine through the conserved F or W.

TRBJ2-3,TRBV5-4,CATRPGPAADTQYF
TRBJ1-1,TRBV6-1,CASDRGGFTEAFF
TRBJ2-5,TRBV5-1,CASSLAPGSGETQYF
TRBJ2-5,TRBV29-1,CSASPAGDGETQYF
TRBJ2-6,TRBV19,CASSSGRANVLTF
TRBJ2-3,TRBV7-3,CASGLAGGATQYF
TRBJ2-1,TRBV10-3,CAISTGTGNNEQFF
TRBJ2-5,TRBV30,CAWSTGRLEGETQYF
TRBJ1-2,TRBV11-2,CASSQGRLYGYTF
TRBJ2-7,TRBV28,CASSSPSQSTYEQYF
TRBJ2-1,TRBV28,CASSSRDRGWFEQFF
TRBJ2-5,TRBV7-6,CASSLETGGLVTQYF
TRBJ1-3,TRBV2,CATLRDSGNTIYF
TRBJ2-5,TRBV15,CATSRTETQYF
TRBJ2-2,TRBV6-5,CASSPGAPGELFF
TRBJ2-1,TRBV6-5,CASQTGLMTEKFF
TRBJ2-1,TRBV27,CASSSNNEQFF
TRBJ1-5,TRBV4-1,CASSQDQQDGRYSNQPQHF
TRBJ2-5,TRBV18,CASSPPRQLGRETQYF
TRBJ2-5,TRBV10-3,CAISEFGDSGIYQETQYF
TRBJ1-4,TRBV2,CASRDRGKNEKLFF
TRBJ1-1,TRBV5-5,CASSPSNTEAFF
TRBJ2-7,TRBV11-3,CASSLDEFYEQYF
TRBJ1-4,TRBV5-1,CASSLARANEKLFF
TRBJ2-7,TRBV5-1,CASSLDTASYEQYF
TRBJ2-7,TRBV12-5,CASGLYQGARYTGQYF
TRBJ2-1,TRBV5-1,CASSLGGGSNNEQFF
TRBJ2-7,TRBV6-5,CASSNLRTDPYEQYF
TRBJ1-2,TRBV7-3,CASSPLGGQPMGYTF
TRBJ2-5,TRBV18,CASSPQGMRGETQYF
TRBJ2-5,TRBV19,CASSPGTSVETQYF
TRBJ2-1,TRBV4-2,CASSQEGGQLAYYNEQFF
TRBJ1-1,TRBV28,CASSLGAGVQGVKAFF
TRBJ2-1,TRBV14,CASSQDKGRWESIYNEQFF
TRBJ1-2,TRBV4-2,CASSQDGLNYGYTF
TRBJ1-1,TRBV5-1,CASRLSFRSTEAFF
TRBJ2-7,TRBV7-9,CASSSAGAETEQYF
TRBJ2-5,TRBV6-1,CASSEGAHRGGVQETQYF
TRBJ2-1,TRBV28,CASRPGHNNEQFF
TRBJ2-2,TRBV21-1,CASSRVTGSPGELFF
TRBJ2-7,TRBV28,CASTPPRAYEQYF
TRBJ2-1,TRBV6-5,CASSGLGNEQFF
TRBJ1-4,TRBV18,CASSPGARGDEKLFF
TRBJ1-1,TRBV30,CAWRDNTNTEAFF
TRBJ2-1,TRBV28,CASRPPRGSPGGNEQFF
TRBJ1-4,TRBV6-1,CASRPPHGTNEKLFF
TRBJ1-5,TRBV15,CATTGGDIYQPQHF
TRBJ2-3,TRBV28,CASSLRTDTQYF
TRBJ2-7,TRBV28,CASISPGGGDSYEQYF
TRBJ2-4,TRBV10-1,CASSENRASIQYF
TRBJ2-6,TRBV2,CASRPGANVLTF
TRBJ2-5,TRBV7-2,CASSYSDSRETQYF
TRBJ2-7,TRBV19,CASSIVPYEQYF
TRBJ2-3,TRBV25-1,CASAIGGADTQYF
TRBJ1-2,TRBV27,CASSFGDRGPYGYTF
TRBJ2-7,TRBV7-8,CASSQWASGSYEQYF
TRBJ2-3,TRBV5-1,CASTREGRTDTQYF
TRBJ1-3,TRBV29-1,CSVEKDTGNTIYF
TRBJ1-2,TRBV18,CASSARGKDYGYTF
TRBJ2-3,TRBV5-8,CASSLVRDTQYF